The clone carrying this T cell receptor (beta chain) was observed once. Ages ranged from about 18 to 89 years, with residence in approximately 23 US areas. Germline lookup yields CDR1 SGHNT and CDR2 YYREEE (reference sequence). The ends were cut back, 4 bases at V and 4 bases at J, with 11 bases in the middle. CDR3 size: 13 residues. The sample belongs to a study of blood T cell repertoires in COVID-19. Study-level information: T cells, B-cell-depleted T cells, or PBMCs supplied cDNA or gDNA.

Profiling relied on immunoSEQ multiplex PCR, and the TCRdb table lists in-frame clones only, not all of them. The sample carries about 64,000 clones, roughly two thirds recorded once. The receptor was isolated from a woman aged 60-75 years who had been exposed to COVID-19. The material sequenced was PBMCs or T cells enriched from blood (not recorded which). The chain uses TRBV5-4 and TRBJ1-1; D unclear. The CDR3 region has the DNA TGTGCCAGCAGCGCCGCCACAACCACTGAAGCTTTCTTT. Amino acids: CASSAATTTEAFF.